A single sample is the source of the 3 T cell receptor beta chains below, sequenced in a study of T cells of healthy individuals. One entry per CDR3 protein, called by TCRdb with MiXCR from the 5' RACE reads. This sample has 41,000 or so distinct CDR3 sequences, with roughly 4.3% found just once. These receptors were obtained from a human donor in good health.

This clonotype was seen only a few times. J is TRBJ2-1 and V is TRBV27, with D tentatively TRBD2 (6 bases). Germline V gene sequence: CDR1 MNHEY, CDR2 SMNVEV (reference sequence). Deletions cut 0 bases from V and 8 bases from J, with 17 bases between. This CDR3 has 16 residues. DNA of the CDR3: TGTGCCAGCAGTTTATCCGGGGACTTGGAGGGTGATGAGCAGTTCTTC. This sequence encodes CASSLSGDLEGDEQFF.

This clonotype was picked up many times. The genes are TRBV6-1 and TRBJ1-6; D is possibly TRBD1 (5 bases). Germline CDR1 and CDR2: MNHNS and SASEGT. The CDR3 is 16 amino acids. V shed 7 bases and J shed 7 bases, with 20 bases lying between them. The CDR3 region has the DNA TGTGCCAGCAACCTCAGCTCGGGACTGTCAAATTCACCCCTCCACTTT. It yields the protein CASNLSSGLSNSPLHF.

This clonotype was seen more than once but under ten times. The chain has TRBV12-3 or TRBV12-4 and TRBJ1-2; unclear D gene. V dropped 0 bases and J dropped 6 bases, with 8 bases sitting between them. The CDR3 sequence is 13 residues long. The CDR3 here is CASSLATTDGYTF. The CDR3 DNA reads TGTGCCAGCAGTTTAGCTACGACGGATGGCTACACCTTC.